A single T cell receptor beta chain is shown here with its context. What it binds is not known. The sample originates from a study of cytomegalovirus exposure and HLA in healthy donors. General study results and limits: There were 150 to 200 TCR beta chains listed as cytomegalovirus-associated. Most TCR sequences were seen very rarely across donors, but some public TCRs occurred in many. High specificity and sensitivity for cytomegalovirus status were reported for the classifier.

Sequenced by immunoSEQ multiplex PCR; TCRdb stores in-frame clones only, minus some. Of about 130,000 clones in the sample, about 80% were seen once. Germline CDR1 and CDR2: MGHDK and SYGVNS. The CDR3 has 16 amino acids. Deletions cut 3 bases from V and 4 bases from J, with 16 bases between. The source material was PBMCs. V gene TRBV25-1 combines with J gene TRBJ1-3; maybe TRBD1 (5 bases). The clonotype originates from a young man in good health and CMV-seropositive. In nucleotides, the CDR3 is TGTGCCAGCAGTGACACCCCTCCGGACAAAGGAAACACCATATATTTT. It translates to CASSDTPPDKGNTIYF.